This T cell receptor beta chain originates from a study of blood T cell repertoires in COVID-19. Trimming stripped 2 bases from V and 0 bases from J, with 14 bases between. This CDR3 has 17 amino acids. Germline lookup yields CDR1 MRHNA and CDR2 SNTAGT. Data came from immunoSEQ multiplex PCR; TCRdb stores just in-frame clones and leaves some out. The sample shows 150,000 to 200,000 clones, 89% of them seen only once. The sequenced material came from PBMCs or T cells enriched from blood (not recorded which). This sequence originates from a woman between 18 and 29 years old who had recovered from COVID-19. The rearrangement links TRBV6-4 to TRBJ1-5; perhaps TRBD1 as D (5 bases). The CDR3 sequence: CASSDPRVILSNQPQHF. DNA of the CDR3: TGTGCCAGCAGTGACCCCAGGGTAATCCTTAGCAATCAGCCCCAGCATTTT.